These 9 T cell receptor beta chains were sequenced from one sample in a study of CD8+ T cells in alopecia areata. The treatment: oral pan-JAK inhibitor, 5-10 mg twice daily. As the sequencing template, cDNA was produced by extracting RNA and reverse transcribing it. TCRdb keeps only in-frame clones here, not all; method: immunoSEQ multiplex PCR. The table has some 120,000 clones, about three fifths seen once; the top ten hold 9.5% to 15%. Sequenced here: CD8+ T cells sorted from blood, sampled at week 24, from a patient treated with tofacitinib. The receptors were gathered from a human donor with alopecia areata.

The V call is TRBV6-6, the J call TRBJ1-6; D unresolved. The CDR3 covers 14 residues. V was clipped by 6 bases and J by 8 bases, with 14 bases between them. Germline values: CDR1 MNHNY, CDR2 SVGAGI (reference sequence). CDR3 residues: CASSPDGRYSPLHF. In nucleotides, the CDR3 is TGTGCCAGCAGCCCTGACGGAAGGTATTCACCCCTCCACTTT.

This chain links TRBV29-1 with TRBJ1-2, with D perhaps matching TRBD1 (6 bases). The CDR3 spans 16 residues. CDR1 and CDR2 from the germline V gene are SQVTM and ANQGSEA. V lost 4 bases and J 5 bases, leaving 23 bases between the germline ends. The chain's CDR3 is CSVGAITGTPGYGYTF. CDR3 bases: TGCAGCGTTGGGGCCATTACCGGGACACCTGGATATGGCTACACCTTC.

V is TRBV7-9 and J is TRBJ2-5; weak D call: TRBD2 (6 bases). V shed 4 bases and J shed 3 bases, with 6 bases lying between them. Germline V gene sequence: CDR1 SEHNR, CDR2 FQNEAQ (reference sequence). CDR3 length: 12 residues. DNA of the CDR3: TGTGCCAGCAGCTGGGGGGAAGAGACCCAGTACTTC. Its protein is CASSWGEETQYF.

The rearrangement joins TRBV7-9 to TRBJ2-3, with D unresolved. The V end was cut by 2 bases, the J end by 4 bases, with 4 bases between. From germline, CDR1 is SEHNR and CDR2 FQNEAQ (reference sequence). This CDR3 is built from 12 residues. The CDR3 nucleotides read TGTGCCAGCAGCTTACTGGCAGATACGCAGTATTTT. This codes for CASSLLADTQYF.

DNA of the CDR3: TGTGCCAGCAGCCAAGTAAAAGGACTAGGCGGGGAGACCCAGTACTTC. This encodes CASSQVKGLGGETQYF. V and J are TRBV4-2 and TRBJ2-5; TRBD2 matches 7 bases. The ends lost 1 base at V and 5 bases at J; junction bases unmatched: 10. This CDR3 is 16 amino acids long. Germline V CDR1 and CDR2: LGHNA, YNFKEQ.

The chain couples TRBV7-9 to TRBJ2-7; TRBD1 might be the D (6 bases). V lost 4 bases to trimming and J lost 2 bases, with 12 bases between them. Germline V gene data show CDR1 as SEHNR and CDR2 as FQNEAQ (reference sequence). The CDR3 sequence is 14 residues long. The CDR3 spells CASSSDSAAYEQYF. As DNA, the CDR3 is TGTGCCAGCAGCTCGGACAGTGCGGCCTACGAGCAGTACTTC.

The rearrangement uses TRBV11-2 and TRBJ2-7; perhaps TRBD1 as D (5 bases). The CDR3 loop spans 13 amino acids. The V gene lost 2 bases and the J gene lost 4 bases, with 9 bases spanning the gap. Germline loops: CDR1 SGHAT, CDR2 FQNNGV. The CDR3 spells CASSLRQTYEQYF. DNA of the CDR3: TGTGCCAGCAGCTTAAGACAGACTTACGAGCAGTACTTC.

The sample holds a few counts of this clone. J is TRBJ2-7 and V is TRBV29-1, with 10 bases lining up with TRBD1. The trim removed 7 bases at V and 6 bases at J, leaving 6 bases unmatched. The CDR3 contains 12 residues. The germline gives CDR1 SQVTM, CDR2 ANQGSEA. CDR3 bases: TGCAGCGGCCGGGACAGGGGCTCCGAGCAGTACTTC. Residues: CSGRDRGSEQYF.

A single count supports this clone. The chain couples TRBV27 to TRBJ2-7; TRBD1 agrees at 10 bases. This CDR3 spans 15 amino acids. Germline CDR1 MNHEY, CDR2 SMNVEV (reference sequence). Losses at the gene ends were 5 bases for V and 5 bases for J; bases not matched to a gene: 9. This CDR3 reads CASSPIGQGDHEQYF. CDR3 coding DNA: TGTGCCAGCAGTCCAATCGGACAGGGGGACCACGAGCAGTACTTC.